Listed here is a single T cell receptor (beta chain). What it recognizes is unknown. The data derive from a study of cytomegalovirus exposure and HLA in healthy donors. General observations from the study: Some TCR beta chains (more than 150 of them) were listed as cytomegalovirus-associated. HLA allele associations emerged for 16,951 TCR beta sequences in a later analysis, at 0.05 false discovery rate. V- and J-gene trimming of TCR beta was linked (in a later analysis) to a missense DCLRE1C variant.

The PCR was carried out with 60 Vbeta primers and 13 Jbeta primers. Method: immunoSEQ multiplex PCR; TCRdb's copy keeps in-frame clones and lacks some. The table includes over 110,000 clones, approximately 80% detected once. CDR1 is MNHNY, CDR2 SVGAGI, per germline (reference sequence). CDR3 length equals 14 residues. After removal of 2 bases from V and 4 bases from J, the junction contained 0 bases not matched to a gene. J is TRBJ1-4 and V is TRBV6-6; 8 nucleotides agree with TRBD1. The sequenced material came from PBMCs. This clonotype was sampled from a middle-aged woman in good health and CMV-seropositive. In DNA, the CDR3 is TGTGCCAGCAGTTACGGACAGGGTAATGAAAAACTGTTTTTT. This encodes CASSYGQGNEKLFF.